These T cell receptor beta chains were read from a single sample in a study of T cells after posttransplantation cyclophosphamide. Clones were read by immunoSEQ multiplex PCR, and TCRdb kept only the in-frame ones, dropping some. The table lists 30,000 or so clones, no singletons, with 2.5% to 3.5% in the top ten. The sequencing sample was made of PBMCs. The receptors come from a woman in her sixties in good health, CMV-negative, and a related stem cell transplant donor. The conserved cysteine and the conserved F or W are not part of the CDR3 here. Expanded clones get a size class; other rows say once, few or many, or leave the size out.

TRBV7-6 | many | 13 | ASSPTGTGVDTQY
TRBV4-1 | many | 14 | ASSPQGIGSNQPQH
TRBV11-2 | many | 11 | ASSLGYGDEQY
TRBV10-3 | few | 13 | AISEPPGGLQTQY
TRBV10-3 | many | 12 | AISEGQANTEAF
TRBV7-2 | many | 12 | ASSRTSGSGEQF
TRBV27 | many | 12 | ASSFEASYNEQF
TRBV30 | few | 14 | AWRRAGGAANYEQY
TRBV28 | - | 10 | AGAGRGTEAF
TRBV24-1 | few | 10 | ATSRGGYEQY
TRBV15 | many | 15 | ATSRETSGRAFNEQF
TRBV5-6 | few | 12 | ASSLSRFTDTQY
TRBV6-5 | - | 13 | ASSGWTSAQETQY
TRBV6-6 | many | 13 | ASSWERGPGYEQY
TRBV28 | - | 13 | ASSFRLTGSTEAF
TRBV28 | few | 12 | ASSLPSGTYEQY
TRBV28 | few | 10 | ASRTSDRTQY
TRBV28 | many | 11 | ASSLLTGYGYT
TRBV6-1 | few | 13 | ASSQTGNGYTEAF
TRBV6-5 | many | 14 | ASSSRTSGRASEQF
TRBV18 | many | 12 | ASSPGQAGNTIY
TRBV7-9 | - | 12 | ASSLVQAAETQY
TRBV5-1 | many | 13 | ASSLVTGTITEAF
TRBV7-9 | few | 10 | ASSFTEDTQY
TRBV28 | few | 12 | ASSPMRRPYEQY
TRBV5-1 | many | 15 | ASGTGGISTNTGELF